This T cell receptor (beta chain) was sequenced during a study of T-cell memory formation after mild COVID-19. The 5'RACE method, run with constant-segment primers, produced TCR alpha and TCR beta cDNA libraries (carrying sample barcodes and UMIs). TCRdb fed the 5' RACE reads into MiXCR, producing one record per CDR3 protein. The data show about 270,000 distinct CDR3 sequences, with 16% seen just once and around 20% held by the top ten. V dropped 3 bases and J dropped 6; count of bases not matched to a gene: 9. In germline, CDR1 is LNHNV, CDR2 YYDKDF (reference sequence). The CDR3 loop spans 16 amino acids.

Sequenced sample: PBMCs or a T cell subset sorted from them (not recorded which). J is TRBJ2-2 and V is TRBV15, with 8 bases that match TRBD2. The sequence derives from a man between 18 and 35 years old who had mild COVID-19 (a few samples of this study predate the infection). Cell type and time point are not known. The CDR3 spells CATSSDREGMAGELFF. CDR3 bases: TGTGCCACCAGCAGCGATCGGGAGGGTATGGCCGGGGAGCTGTTTTTT.